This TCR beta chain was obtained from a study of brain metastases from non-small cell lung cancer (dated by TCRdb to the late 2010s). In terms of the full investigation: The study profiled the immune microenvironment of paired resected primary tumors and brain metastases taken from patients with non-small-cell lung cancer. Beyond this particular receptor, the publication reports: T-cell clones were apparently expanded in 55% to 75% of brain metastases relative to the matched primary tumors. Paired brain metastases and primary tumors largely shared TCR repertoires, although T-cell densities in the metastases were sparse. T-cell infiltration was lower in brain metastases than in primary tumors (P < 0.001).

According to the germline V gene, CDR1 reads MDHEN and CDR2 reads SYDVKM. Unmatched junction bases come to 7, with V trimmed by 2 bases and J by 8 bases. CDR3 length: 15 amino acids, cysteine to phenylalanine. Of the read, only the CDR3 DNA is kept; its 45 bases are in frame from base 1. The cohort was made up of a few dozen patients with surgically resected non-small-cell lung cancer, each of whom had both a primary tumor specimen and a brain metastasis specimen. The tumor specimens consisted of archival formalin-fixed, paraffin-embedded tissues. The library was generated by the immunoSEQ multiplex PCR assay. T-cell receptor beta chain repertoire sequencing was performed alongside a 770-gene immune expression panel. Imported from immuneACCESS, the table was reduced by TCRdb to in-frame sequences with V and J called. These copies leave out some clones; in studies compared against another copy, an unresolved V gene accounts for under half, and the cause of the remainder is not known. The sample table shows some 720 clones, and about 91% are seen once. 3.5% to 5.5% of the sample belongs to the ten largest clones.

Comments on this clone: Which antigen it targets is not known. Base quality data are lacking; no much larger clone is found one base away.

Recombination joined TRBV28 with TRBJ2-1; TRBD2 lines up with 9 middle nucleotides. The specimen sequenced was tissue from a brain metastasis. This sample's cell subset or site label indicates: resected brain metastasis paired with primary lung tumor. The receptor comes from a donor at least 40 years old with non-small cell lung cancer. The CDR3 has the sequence CASSLGSGSDHEQFF. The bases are TGTGCCAGCAGTTTAGGTAGCGGGAGTGACCATGAGCAGTTCTTC. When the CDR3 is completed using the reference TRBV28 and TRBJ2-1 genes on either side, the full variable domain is DVKVTQSSRYLVKRTGEKVFLECVQDMDHENMFWYRQDPGLGLRLIYFSYDVKMKEKGDIPEGYSVSREKKERFSLILESASTNQTSMYLCASSLGSGSDHEQFFGPGTRLTVL.